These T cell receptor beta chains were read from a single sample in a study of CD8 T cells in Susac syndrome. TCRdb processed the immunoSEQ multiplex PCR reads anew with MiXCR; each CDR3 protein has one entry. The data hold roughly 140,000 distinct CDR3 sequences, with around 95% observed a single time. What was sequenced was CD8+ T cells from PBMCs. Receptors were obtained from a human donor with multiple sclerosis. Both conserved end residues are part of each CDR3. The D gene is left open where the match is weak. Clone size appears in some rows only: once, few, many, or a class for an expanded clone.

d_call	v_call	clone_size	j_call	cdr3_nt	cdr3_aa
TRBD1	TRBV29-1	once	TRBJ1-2	TGCAGCGTTTCTGGACAGGGGGCGCAGTTCTATGGCTACACCTTC	CSVSGQGAQFYGYTF
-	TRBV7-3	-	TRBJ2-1	TGTGCCAGCAGCCCGCGACAGCTCGACTCCTACAATGAGCAGTTCTTC	CASSPRQLDSYNEQFF
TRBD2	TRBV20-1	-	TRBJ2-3	TGCAGTGCTATTAGCGGGGGGGCGGTAGATACGCAGTATTTT	CSAISGGAVDTQYF
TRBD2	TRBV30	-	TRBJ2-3	TGTGCCTGGAGTATGGCGGGGGGCACAGATACGCAGTATTTT	CAWSMAGGTDTQYF
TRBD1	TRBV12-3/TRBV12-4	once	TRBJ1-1	TGTGCCAGCAGTTTTAACCGGGACAGGATTTTCTTT	CASSFNRDRIFF
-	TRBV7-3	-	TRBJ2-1	TGTGCCAGCAGCCCATGGACGGGATACAATGAGCAGTTCTTC	CASSPWTGYNEQFF
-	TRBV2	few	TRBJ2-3	TGTGCCAGCAGTGGTGGGGGCACAGATACGCAGTATTTT	CASSGGGTDTQYF
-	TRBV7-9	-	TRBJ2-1	TGTGCCAGCAGCTTAGTAACAGGGAGCAATGAGCAGTTCTTC	CASSLVTGSNEQFF
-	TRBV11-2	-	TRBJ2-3	TGTGCCAGCAGCTTACAGGGTCGCGCAGATACGCAGTATTTT	CASSLQGRADTQYF
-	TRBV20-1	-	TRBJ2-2	TGCAGTGCTAGGGGGACTAACACCGGGGAGCTGTTTTTT	CSARGTNTGELFF